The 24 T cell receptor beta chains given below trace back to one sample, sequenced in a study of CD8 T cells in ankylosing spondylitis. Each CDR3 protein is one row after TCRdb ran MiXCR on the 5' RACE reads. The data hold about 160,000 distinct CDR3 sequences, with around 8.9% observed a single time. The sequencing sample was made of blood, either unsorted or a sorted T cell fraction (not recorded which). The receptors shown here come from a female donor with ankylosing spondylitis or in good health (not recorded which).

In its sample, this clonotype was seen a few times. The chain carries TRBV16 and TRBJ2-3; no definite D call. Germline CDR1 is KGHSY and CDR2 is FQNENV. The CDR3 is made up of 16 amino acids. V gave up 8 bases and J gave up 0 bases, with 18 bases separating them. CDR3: CASGEEPAFSTDTQYF. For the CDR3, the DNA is TGTGCCAGCGGTGAGGAGCCCGCCTTTAGCACAGATACGCAGTATTTT.

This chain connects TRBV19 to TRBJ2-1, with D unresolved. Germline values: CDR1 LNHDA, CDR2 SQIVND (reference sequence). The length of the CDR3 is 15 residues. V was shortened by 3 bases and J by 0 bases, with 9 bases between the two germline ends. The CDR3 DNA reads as TGTGCCAGTAGTATCTCGTTGAGCTCCTACAATGAGCAGTTCTTC. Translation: CASSISLSSYNEQFF. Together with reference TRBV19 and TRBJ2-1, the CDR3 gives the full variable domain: DGGITQSPKYLFRKEGQNVTLSCEQNLNHDAMYWYRQDPGQGLRLIYYSQIVNDFQKGDIAEGYSVSREKKESFPLTVTSAQKNPTAFYLCASSISLSSYNEQFFGPGTRLTVL.

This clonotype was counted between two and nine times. The DNA for the CDR3 is TGTGCCAGCAGTGAGGGACTCGTTTACGAGCAGTACTTC. As protein: CASSEGLVYEQYF. The rearrangement uses TRBV27 and TRBJ2-7; D may be TRBD2 (6 bases). This CDR3 has 13 amino acids. Per germline, CDR1 MNHEY and CDR2 SMNVEV (reference sequence). The V gene lost 5 bases and the J gene lost 4 bases, with 12 bases spanning the gap.

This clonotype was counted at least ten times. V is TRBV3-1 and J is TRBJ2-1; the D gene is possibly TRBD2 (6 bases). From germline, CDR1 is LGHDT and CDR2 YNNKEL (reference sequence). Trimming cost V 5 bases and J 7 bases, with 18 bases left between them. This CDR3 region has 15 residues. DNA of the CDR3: TGTGCCAGCAGCTCCCAAGGAGGGATTGATAATGAGCAGTTCTTC. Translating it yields CASSSQGGIDNEQFF.

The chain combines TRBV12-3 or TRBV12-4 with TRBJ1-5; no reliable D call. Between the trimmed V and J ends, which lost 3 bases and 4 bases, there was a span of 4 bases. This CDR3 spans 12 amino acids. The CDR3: CASSFTNQPQHF. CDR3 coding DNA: TGTGCCAGCAGTTTTACTAATCAGCCCCAGCATTTT.

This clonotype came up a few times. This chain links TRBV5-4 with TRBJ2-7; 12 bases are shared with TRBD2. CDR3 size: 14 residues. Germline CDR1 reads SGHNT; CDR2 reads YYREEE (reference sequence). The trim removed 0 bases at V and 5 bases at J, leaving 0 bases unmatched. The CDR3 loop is CASSLGTSGNEQYF. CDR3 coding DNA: TGTGCCAGCAGCTTGGGGACTAGCGGGAACGAGCAGTACTTC.

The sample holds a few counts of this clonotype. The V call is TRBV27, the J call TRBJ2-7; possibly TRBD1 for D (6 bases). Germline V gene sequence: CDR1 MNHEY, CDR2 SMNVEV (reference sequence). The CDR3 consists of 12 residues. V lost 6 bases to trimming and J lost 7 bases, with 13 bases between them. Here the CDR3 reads CASSSGVEEQYF. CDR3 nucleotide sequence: TGTGCCAGCAGCTCAGGGGTAGAGGAGCAGTACTTC.

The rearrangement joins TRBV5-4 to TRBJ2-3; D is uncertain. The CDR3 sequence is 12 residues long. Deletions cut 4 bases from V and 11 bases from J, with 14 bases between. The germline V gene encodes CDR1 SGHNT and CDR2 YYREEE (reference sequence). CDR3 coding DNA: TGTGCCAGCAGCCCCGCCCTCGGAGTGCAGTATTTT. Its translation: CASSPALGVQYF.

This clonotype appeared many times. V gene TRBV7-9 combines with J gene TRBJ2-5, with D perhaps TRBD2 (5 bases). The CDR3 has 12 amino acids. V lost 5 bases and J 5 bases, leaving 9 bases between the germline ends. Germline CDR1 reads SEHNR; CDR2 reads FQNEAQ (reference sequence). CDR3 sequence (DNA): TGTGCCAGCAGCCCTTCGGGGGAGACCCAGTACTTC. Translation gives CASSPSGETQYF.

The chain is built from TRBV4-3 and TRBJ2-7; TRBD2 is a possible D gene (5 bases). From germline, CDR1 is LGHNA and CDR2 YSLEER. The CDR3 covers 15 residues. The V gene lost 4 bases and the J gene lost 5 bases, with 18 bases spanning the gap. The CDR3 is CASSPSGTSGDEQYF. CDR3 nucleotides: TGCGCCAGCAGCCCTTCCGGCACTAGTGGGGACGAGCAGTACTTC.

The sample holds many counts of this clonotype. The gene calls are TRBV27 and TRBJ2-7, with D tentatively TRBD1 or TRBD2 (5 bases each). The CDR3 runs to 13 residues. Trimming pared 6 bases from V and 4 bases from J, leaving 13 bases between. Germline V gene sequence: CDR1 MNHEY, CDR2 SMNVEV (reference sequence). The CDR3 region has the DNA TGTGCCAGCAGCCGGGGCAGGGCATACGAGCAGTACTTC. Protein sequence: CASSRGRAYEQYF.

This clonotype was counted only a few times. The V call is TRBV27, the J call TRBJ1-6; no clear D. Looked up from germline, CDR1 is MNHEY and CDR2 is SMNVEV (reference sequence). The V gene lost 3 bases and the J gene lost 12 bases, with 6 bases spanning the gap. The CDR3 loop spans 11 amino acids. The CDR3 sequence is CASSFGGPLHF. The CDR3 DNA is TGTGCCAGCAGTTTTGGAGGACCCCTCCACTTT.

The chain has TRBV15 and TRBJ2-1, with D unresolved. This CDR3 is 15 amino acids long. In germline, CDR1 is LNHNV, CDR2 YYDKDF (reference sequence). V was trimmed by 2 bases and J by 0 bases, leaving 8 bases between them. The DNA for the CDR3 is TGTGCCACCAGCAGATCCGGAATCTCCTACAATGAGCAGTTCTTC. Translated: CATSRSGISYNEQFF.

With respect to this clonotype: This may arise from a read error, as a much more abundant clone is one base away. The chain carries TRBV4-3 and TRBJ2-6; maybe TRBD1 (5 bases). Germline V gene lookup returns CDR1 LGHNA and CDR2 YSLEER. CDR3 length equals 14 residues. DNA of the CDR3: TGCGCCAGCACCCAAGATAGGGGTGCCAACGTCCTGACTTTC. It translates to CASTQDRGANVLTF.

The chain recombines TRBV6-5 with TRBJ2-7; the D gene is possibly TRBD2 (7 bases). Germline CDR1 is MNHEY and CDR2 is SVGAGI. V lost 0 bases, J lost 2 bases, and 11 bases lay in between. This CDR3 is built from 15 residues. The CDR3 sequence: CASSYSGGGPYEQYF. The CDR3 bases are TGTGCCAGCAGTTACTCGGGGGGGGGGCCCTACGAGCAGTACTTC.

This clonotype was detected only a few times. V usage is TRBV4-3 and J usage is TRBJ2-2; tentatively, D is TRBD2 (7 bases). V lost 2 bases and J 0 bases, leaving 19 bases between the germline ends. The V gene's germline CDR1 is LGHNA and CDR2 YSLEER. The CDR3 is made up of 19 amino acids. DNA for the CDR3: TGCGCCAGCAGCCAACTTTTTAAGGGGGGGAGCCCGAACACCGGGGAGCTGTTTTTT. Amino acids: CASSQLFKGGSPNTGELFF.

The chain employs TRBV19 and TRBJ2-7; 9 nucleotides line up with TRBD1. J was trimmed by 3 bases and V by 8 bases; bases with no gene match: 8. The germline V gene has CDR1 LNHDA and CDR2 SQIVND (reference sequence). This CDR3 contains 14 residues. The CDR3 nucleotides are TGTGCCAGTGGACCGGGACAGGGACTCTACGAGCAGTACTTC. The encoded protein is CASGPGQGLYEQYF.

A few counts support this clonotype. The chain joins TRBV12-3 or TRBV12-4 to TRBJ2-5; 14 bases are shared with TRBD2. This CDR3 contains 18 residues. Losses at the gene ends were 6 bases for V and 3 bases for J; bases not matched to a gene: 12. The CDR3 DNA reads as TGTGCCAGCAGGGGTCCGGGACTAGCGGGAGAGGGGGAAGAGACCCAGTACTTC. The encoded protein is CASRGPGLAGEGEETQYF.

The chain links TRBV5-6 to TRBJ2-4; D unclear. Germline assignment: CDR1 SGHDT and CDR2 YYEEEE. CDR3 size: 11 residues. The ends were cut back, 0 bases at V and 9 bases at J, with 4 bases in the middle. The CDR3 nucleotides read TGTGCCAGCAGCTTGGGTATCATTCAGTACTTC. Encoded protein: CASSLGIIQYF.

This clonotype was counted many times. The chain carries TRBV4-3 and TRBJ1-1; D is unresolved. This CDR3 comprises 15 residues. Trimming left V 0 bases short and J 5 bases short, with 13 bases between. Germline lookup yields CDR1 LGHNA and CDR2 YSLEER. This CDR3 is CASSQDMLGRTEAFF. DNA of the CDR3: TGCGCCAGCAGCCAAGACATGTTAGGGAGGACTGAAGCTTTCTTT.

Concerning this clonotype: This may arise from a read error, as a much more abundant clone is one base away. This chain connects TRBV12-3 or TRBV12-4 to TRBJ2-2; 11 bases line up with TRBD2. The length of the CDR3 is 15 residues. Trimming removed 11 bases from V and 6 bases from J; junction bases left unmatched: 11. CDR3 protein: CAGTFSGRGAGELFF. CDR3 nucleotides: TGTGCCGGCACCTTTAGCGGGAGGGGGGCCGGGGAGCTGTTTTTT.

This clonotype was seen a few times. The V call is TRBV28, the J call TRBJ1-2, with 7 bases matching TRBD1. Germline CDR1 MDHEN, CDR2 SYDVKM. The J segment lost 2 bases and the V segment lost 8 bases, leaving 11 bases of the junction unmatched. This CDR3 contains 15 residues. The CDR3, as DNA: TGTGCCAGCGGGACAGTCGGCCTTATAAACTATGGCTACACCTTC. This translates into CASGTVGLINYGYTF.

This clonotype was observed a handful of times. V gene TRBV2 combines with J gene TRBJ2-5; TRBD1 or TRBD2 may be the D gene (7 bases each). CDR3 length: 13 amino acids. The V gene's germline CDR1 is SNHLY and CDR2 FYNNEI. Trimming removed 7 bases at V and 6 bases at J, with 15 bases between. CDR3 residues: CASIPGGGQTQYF. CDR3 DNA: TGTGCCAGCATCCCAGGGGGGGGACAGACCCAGTACTTC.

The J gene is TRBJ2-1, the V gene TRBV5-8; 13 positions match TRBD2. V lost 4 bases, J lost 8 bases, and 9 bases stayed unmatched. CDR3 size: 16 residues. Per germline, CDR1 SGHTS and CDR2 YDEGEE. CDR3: CASSPWTSGSGDEQFF. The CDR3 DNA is TGTGCCAGCAGCCCATGGACTAGCGGGAGTGGTGATGAGCAGTTCTTC.